This T cell receptor (beta chain) came from a study of T cell responses to AZD1222 COVID-19 vaccine (dated by TCRdb to 2020 to 2022). A note on the overall study: A total of 233 trial participants underwent TCR sequencing, of whom 207 received two doses of AZD1222 and 26 received two doses of the MenACWY control vaccine. Trial participants were enrolled by age into subgroups of 18-55, 56-69 and 70-plus years, and around 150, 29 and 61 TCR-sequenced participants, respectively, were included in these subgroups. Results the study describes overall, beyond this receptor: Most participants were white British and females outnumbered males, and the authors suggested that clonal diversity may have been underestimated. Only five or six AZD1222 recipients were SARS-CoV-2 seropositive at baseline, limiting conclusions about previously exposed vaccinees. In the small 56-69-year group, the increase in depth fell short of significance, most likely because of low power. Reportedly, close to half of the unique spike-specific TCRs recognized epitopes lying outside the regions that are mutated in the B.1.351 and B.1.1.7 variants. The vaccine-associated CD4 TCRs covered the entire spike protein, and the dominant responses fell in regions 160-218 and 743-854. A significant rise in spike-specific TCR breadth and depth was observed after two AZD1222 doses relative to day 0 and relative to MenACWY recipients. Because no samples from the day 14 peak response were available, repertoires could be characterized only after the peak T cell response.

A remark on this clone: The specificity of this receptor is unknown. Nothing much larger sits one base from this clone, and base qualities are not available.

V is cut by 3 bases and J by 8 bases, and the space between the germline ends is 7 bases. According to the germline V gene, CDR1 reads ENHRY and CDR2 reads SYGVKD. Inclusive of the bounding cysteine and phenylalanine, the CDR3 is 11 residues long. The entry retains the CDR3 DNA only, 33 bases that are in frame from base 1. The CDR3 regions of human TCRbeta chains were subjected to immunosequencing. From the authors' description of their analysis: TCRs in the repertoires were matched against a reference library of SARS-CoV-2-specific TCRs that had been generated with the MIRA antigen-specificity platform. Breadth was defined as the fraction of unique TCRs that were SARS-CoV-2-associated. Depth was defined as the fraction of total T cells that were SARS-CoV-2-associated. Using the MIRA data, every spike-specific TCR was mapped to the spike region that the TCR reacted to and assigned to either a CD4 or a CD8 class. Log10-transformed breadth and depth values were compared by one-way ANOVA with Sidak's multiple comparisons tests. In its TCRdb copy, this immuneACCESS table keeps in-frame sequences only and misses some clones. Where compared with another copy, unresolved V genes explain less than half of these, and the others have no known cause. V and J calls and clone size are those listed in that table; D and trimming were worked out from the DNA. This sample is represented by 150,000 to 200,000 clones; about 91% of them were singletons. The leading ten clones occupy more than 1% of the sample.

This sample's time point label indicates: about 28 days (+/-7) after the second vaccine dose. AZD1222 recipients with second doses at about 4 weeks or about 12 weeks were pooled, because spike-specific TCR depth and breadth did not differ between schedules. Vaccinee samples were obtained from the UK trials COV001 and COV002, which included a single-blind randomized controlled phase 2/3 trial of AZD1222 (ChAdOx1 nCoV-19) in healthy adults. For TCRbeta chain sequencing, PBMC samples from trial participants were taken at day 0 and at day 28 after the second dose. Sample: peripheral blood, taken 28 days after the second AZD1222 dose. The sequence came from an adult who received the AZD1222 COVID-19 vaccine. This chain joins TRBV10-3 to TRBJ1-2, with the D gene call left open. This receptor has the CDR3 CAISDLGGYTF. The DNA reads TGTGCCATCAGTGACCTCGGAGGCTACACCTTC.